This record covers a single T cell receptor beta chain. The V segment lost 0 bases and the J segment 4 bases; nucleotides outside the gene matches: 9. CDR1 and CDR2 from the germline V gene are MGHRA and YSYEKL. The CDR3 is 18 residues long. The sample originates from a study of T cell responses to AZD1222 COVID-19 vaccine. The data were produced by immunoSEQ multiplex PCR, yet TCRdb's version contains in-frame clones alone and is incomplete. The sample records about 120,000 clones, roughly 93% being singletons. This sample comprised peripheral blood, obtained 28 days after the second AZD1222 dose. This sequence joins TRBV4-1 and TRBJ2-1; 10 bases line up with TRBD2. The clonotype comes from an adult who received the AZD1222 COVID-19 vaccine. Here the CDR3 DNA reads TGCGCCAGCAGCCAAGAGCTAGTAGCGGGAGGTAATTACAATGAGCAGTTCTTC. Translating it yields CASSQELVAGGNYNEQFF.